The 13 T cell receptor beta chains below were found in one sample sequenced in a study of blood T cell repertoires in COVID-19. Sequencing used immunoSEQ multiplex PCR; TCRdb keeps in-frame clones, though not all of them. In the table there are more than 85,000 clones, about 88% of which are singletons. Sequencing was performed on peripheral blood. The receptor set was obtained from a man aged 45-65 years with active or convalescent COVID-19.

The gene calls are TRBV7-9 and TRBJ1-3; 7 positions agree with TRBD1. Looked up from germline, CDR1 is SEHNR and CDR2 is FQNEAQ (reference sequence). Trimming removed 6 bases from V and 3 bases from J; junction bases left unmatched: 5. This CDR3 spans 14 amino acids. CDR3 sequence reads: CASRTDRDGNTIYF. DNA of the CDR3: TGTGCCAGCAGGACCGACAGGGATGGAAACACCATATATTTT. The whole variable domain, remainder taken from reference TRBV7-9 and TRBJ1-3, is DTGVSQNPRHKITKRGQNVTFRCDPISEHNRLYWYRQTLGQGPEFLTYFQNEAQLEKSRLLSDRFSAERPKGSFSTLEIQRTEQGDSAMYLCASRTDRDGNTIYFGEGSWLTVV.

This chain connects TRBV9 to TRBJ2-1; perhaps TRBD2 as D (5 bases). The germline V gene encodes CDR1 SGDLS and CDR2 YYNGEE. This CDR3 is built from 17 residues. V lost 0 bases and J 3 bases, leaving 16 bases between the germline ends. This chain's CDR3 is CASSVVGAVAHYNEQFF. The CDR3 region has the DNA TGTGCCAGCAGCGTAGTAGGAGCGGTGGCCCACTACAATGAGCAGTTCTTC.

The chain links TRBV4-1 to TRBJ1-2; D might be TRBD1 (5 bases). CDR1 is MGHRA, CDR2 YSYEKL, per germline. Trimming removed 0 bases from V and 5 bases from J, with 13 bases in between. This CDR3 comprises 15 residues. The CDR3 DNA follows: TGCGCCAGCAGCCAAGAGACAGTACTTTCGTATGGCTACACCTTC. This translates into CASSQETVLSYGYTF.

This CDR3 reads CASSVTSEETQYF. As DNA, the CDR3 is TGTGCCAGCAGCGTGACTAGCGAAGAGACCCAGTACTTC. The chain uses TRBV5-4 and TRBJ2-5; TRBD2 matches at 8 bases. The CDR3 has 13 amino acids. Looked up from germline, CDR1 is SGHNT and CDR2 is YYREEE (reference sequence). V shed 4 bases, J shed 3 bases, and the junction held 2 bases outside the gene matches.

J is TRBJ2-3 and V is TRBV6-6; 12 nucleotides line up with TRBD2. Trimming removed 6 bases from V and 4 bases from J; junction bases left unmatched: 8. This CDR3 contains 16 residues. Germline V gene sequence: CDR1 MNHNY, CDR2 SVGAGI (reference sequence). The CDR3 loop is CASSPSGGAGADTQYF. The CDR3 DNA reads TGTGCCAGCAGCCCTAGCGGGGGGGCCGGCGCAGATACGCAGTATTTT.

This clone was detected only once. J is TRBJ2-5 and V is TRBV11-2; 7 bases match TRBD1. The junction had 11 bases not matched to a gene; V was cut back by 6 bases and J by 4 bases. This CDR3 has 15 residues. Looked up from germline, CDR1 is SGHAT and CDR2 is FQNNGV. The CDR3 loop is CASSYDRVWGETQYF. The CDR3 region has the DNA TGTGCCAGCAGTTACGACAGGGTTTGGGGAGAGACCCAGTACTTC.

V and J are TRBV5-1 and TRBJ2-2; no clear D. The CDR3 has 14 residues. Trimming took 0 bases from V and 2 from J, leaving 5 bases between them. Germline loops: CDR1 SGHRS, CDR2 YFSETQ. CDR3 residues: CASSLGLNTGELFF. The CDR3 DNA is TGCGCCAGCAGCTTGGGACTTAACACCGGGGAGCTGTTTTTT.

This chain joins TRBV5-4 and TRBJ2-1; D is undetermined. The V gene's germline CDR1 is SGHNT and CDR2 YYREEE (reference sequence). The CDR3 has 13 residues. V lost 0 bases, J lost 6 bases, and 7 bases lay in between. The chain's CDR3 is CASSLGGSNEQFF. In nucleotides, the CDR3 is TGTGCCAGCAGCTTGGGCGGTTCCAATGAGCAGTTCTTC.

J is TRBJ1-1 and V is TRBV5-1, with D unclear. Trimming removed 0 bases from V and 2 bases from J, with 5 bases in between. This CDR3 comprises 13 residues. From germline, CDR1 is SGHRS and CDR2 YFSETQ. The CDR3 DNA follows: TGCGCCAGCAGCTTGGGACTTAACACTGAAGCTTTCTTT. This encodes CASSLGLNTEAFF.

The chain uses TRBV20-1 and TRBJ1-2; D gene uncertain. The CDR3 runs 11 residues. V was shortened by 6 bases and J by 6 bases, with 11 bases between the two germline ends. From germline, CDR1 is DFQATT and CDR2 SNEGSKA (reference sequence). The CDR3 DNA sequence: TGCAGTGCCCCAACGATAGATGGCTACACCTTC. It specifies CSAPTIDGYTF.

The count of this clone is one. V is TRBV4-2 and J is TRBJ2-5; maybe TRBD2 (5 bases). Germline V gene sequence: CDR1 LGHNA, CDR2 YNFKEQ. CDR3 size: 16 residues. Trimming took 0 bases from V and 0 from J, leaving 11 bases between them. The CDR3 region has the DNA TGTGCCAGCAGCCAAGAGATTAGCGTGGACCAAGAGACCCAGTACTTC. Encoded protein: CASSQEISVDQETQYF.

The chain couples TRBV28 to TRBJ1-1; TRBD1 aligns across 7 bases. The germline V gene has CDR1 MDHEN and CDR2 SYDVKM. V lost 3 bases, J lost 4 bases, and 5 bases stayed unmatched. CDR3 length: 14 residues. This CDR3 is CASSFPQGRTEAFF. In DNA form, the CDR3 reads TGTGCCAGCAGTTTCCCACAGGGGCGCACTGAAGCTTTCTTT.

This rearrangement joins TRBV6-5 to TRBJ1-5, with 7 nucleotides matching TRBD1. The CDR3 covers 14 residues. J gave up 3 bases and V 7 bases, and 6 bases lay outside the gene matches. The germline V gene has CDR1 MNHEY and CDR2 SVGAGI. In DNA form, the CDR3 reads TGTGCCAGCAACGACAGGGTCCTCAATCAGCCCCAGCATTTT. Its protein product is CASNDRVLNQPQHF.